The following is a TCR beta chain sequence with its context. Its antigen is still unknown. Sequenced with the Oncomine TCR Beta short-read assay was DNA taken from cultured CD4+ T cells. Cultured CD4+ T cells yielded the extracted genomic DNA. TCRdb reprocessed the PCR reads with MiXCR, giving one entry per CDR3 protein. The table shows more than 9,000 distinct CDR3 sequences, with 60% to 65% occurring only once. The CDR3 runs 16 residues. Germline-derived CDR1 and CDR2 are SGHTA and FQGNSA. Trimming took off 0 bases at V and 3 bases at J, with 12 bases between the two ends. This sample is part of a study of vaccination and CD4 T cells after COVID-19. Study observations and caveats: Convalescent patients showed a median around 85% of reactive clones that were seen only post-vaccination.

The sample's treatment: roughly 10-day PBMC culture with coronavirus spike peptide pools or control peptides (ViraFEST assay). Days 3 and 7 saw half the medium replaced with fresh IL-2 medium. This clonotype was obtained from a human donor who had recovered from COVID-19. Sequencing was carried out using CD4+ T cells from blood, cultured in vitro. This chain joins TRBV7-2 and TRBJ1-5; weak D call: TRBD1 (5 bases). DNA of the CDR3: TGTGCCAGCAGCTTAGCGGCTGGGACGAACAATCAGCCCCAGCATTTT. Residues: CASSLAAGTNNQPQHF.